This paragraph reports one T cell receptor (beta chain). The source of the sample is a study of blood T cell repertoires in COVID-19. Turning to the study itself: Samples taken during acute and convalescent COVID-19 were collected in the United States, Italy and Spain. In each case, the material was cDNA or gDNA derived from T cells, B-cell-depleted T cells, or PBMCs.

Source study methods: Amplifying reference gene primers gave estimates of nucleated cell counts. The table came from immunoSEQ multiplex PCR; TCRdb's copy has only in-frame clones and leaves some out. V and J calls and clone size are those listed in that table; D and trimming were worked out from the DNA. The repertoire has 80,000 or so clones, 60% to 75% of them found once; the top ten carry 5% to 6%. This CDR3 contains 18 residues. The V gene's germline CDR1 is GTSNPN and CDR2 SVGIG (reference sequence). V was cut by 1 base and J by 0 bases, with 19 bases left in between. The source is a man aged 45-60 years with active or convalescent COVID-19. The chain joins TRBV30 to TRBJ1-3; D might be TRBD1 (6 bases). The sample consisted of peripheral blood. CDR3 coding DNA: TGTGCCTGGAGTGCATACAGGGCGACAGGATACTCTGGAAACACCATATATTTT. Translating gives CAWSAYRATGYSGNTIYF.